Each of the 11 T cell receptor beta chains below was sequenced from the same sample in a study of blood T cell repertoires in COVID-19 (dated by TCRdb to 2020 to 2021). Library preparation employed the immunoSEQ multiplex PCR assay. TCRdb stores this immuneACCESS table with in-frame sequences only. Part of the clones is absent; in the studies checked, under half of the shortfall reflects unresolved V genes, and no reason is known for the rest. This sample gives 130,000 to 150,000 clones in total; 80% of them show up just once. The ten largest clones represent 10% to 15% of the sample. The specimen was peripheral blood. All receptors come from a man in his fifties or sixties with active or convalescent COVID-19.

The chain uses TRBV12-5 and TRBJ1-5; 7 bases are a match to TRBD1. Unmatched junction bases numbered 18, after V lost 1 base and J lost 0 bases. Germline CDR1 LGHNT, CDR2 FRNRAP. This CDR3 spans 21 amino acids. CDR3 amino acids: CASGLANINSGTEYSNQPQHF. Written as DNA, the CDR3 is TGTGCTAGTGGTTTGGCCAATATCAACTCGGGGACAGAATATAGCAATCAGCCCCAGCATTTT.

The J gene is TRBJ2-7, the V gene TRBV24-1; D remains ambiguous. Trimming removed 2 bases at V and 0 bases at J, with 10 bases between. The CDR3 is made up of 15 amino acids. The germline gives CDR1 KGHDR, CDR2 SFDVKD. This CDR3 is CATSDSAAISYEQYF. The CDR3 coding sequence is TGTGCCACCAGTGATTCTGCGGCCATCTCCTACGAGCAGTACTTC.

The chain couples TRBV7-3 to TRBJ2-2, with 10 bases identical to TRBD2. The length of the CDR3 is 15 residues. Germline V gene data show CDR1 as SGHTA and CDR2 as FQGTGA. Unmatched junction bases numbered 5, after V lost 5 bases and J lost 5 bases. Here the CDR3 reads CASSASGRGTGELFF. Written as DNA, the CDR3 is TGTGCCAGCAGCGCAAGCGGGAGGGGTACCGGGGAGCTGTTTTTT.

The chain has TRBV7-3 and TRBJ2-2; 8 bases map to TRBD2. The V segment lost 2 bases and the J segment 4 bases; nucleotides outside the gene matches: 6. Looked up from germline, CDR1 is SGHTA and CDR2 is FQGTGA. The CDR3 consists of 16 residues. The CDR3 DNA reads TGTGCCAGCAGCTTATGGGGTAGCGGGACCACCGGGGAGCTGTTTTTT. Translated: CASSLWGSGTTGELFF.

The V and J genes are TRBV7-2 and TRBJ1-1; TRBD1 aligns across 9 bases. V lost 6 bases to trimming and J lost 5 bases; unmatched junction nucleotides: 4. This CDR3 has 13 residues. CDR1 is SGHTA, CDR2 FQGNSA, per germline. CDR3 sequence reads: CASRYRGQTEAFF. The CDR3 nucleotides read TGTGCCAGCAGGTACAGGGGGCAAACTGAAGCTTTCTTT.

The rearrangement links TRBV2 to TRBJ2-7; no reliable D call. The germline V and J ends were trimmed by 8 bases and 2 bases, with 10 bases remaining between them. Germline CDR1 SNHLY, CDR2 FYNNEI. The CDR3 loop spans 12 amino acids. CDR3 amino acids: CASRRGAYEQYF. Written as DNA, the CDR3 is TGTGCCAGCCGGAGAGGTGCCTACGAGCAGTACTTC.

This chain joins TRBV28 and TRBJ1-3, with 7 bases identical to TRBD1. This CDR3 is 15 amino acids long. Germline-derived CDR1 and CDR2 are MDHEN and SYDVKM. J gave up 0 bases and V 6 bases, and 5 bases lay outside the gene matches. The DNA for the CDR3 is TGTGCCAGCAGCCAGGGGGGTACCTCTGGAAACACCATATATTTT. This sequence encodes CASSQGGTSGNTIYF. The complete variable domain, with remaining parts taken from reference TRBV28 and TRBJ1-3, reads DVKVTQSSRYLVKRTGEKVFLECVQDMDHENMFWYRQDPGLGLRLIYFSYDVKMKEKGDIPEGYSVSREKKERFSLILESASTNQTSMYLCASSQGGTSGNTIYFGEGSWLTVV.

This clone was observed many times. The chain is built from TRBV6-5 and TRBJ2-2, with TRBD2 as a possible D gene (6 bases). Germline CDR1 MNHEY, CDR2 SVGAGI. This CDR3 is built from 15 residues. The V end lost 10 bases, the J end lost 6 bases, and 21 bases lay between the germline ends. The CDR3 nucleotides read TGTGCCACTCAGCACCCAGCCTCGGGGGCCGGGGAGCTGTTTTTT. Protein: CATQHPASGAGELFF.

The chain couples TRBV2 to TRBJ2-7; D uncertain. V was trimmed by 7 bases and J by 2 bases, leaving 12 bases between them. Germline V gene sequence: CDR1 SNHLY, CDR2 FYNNEI. This CDR3 comprises 13 residues. CDR3 sequence: CASKVVGPYEQYF. As DNA, the CDR3 is TGTGCCAGCAAAGTGGTGGGCCCCTACGAGCAGTACTTC.

The chain combines TRBV19 with TRBJ2-7; 8 bases align to TRBD2. CDR1 is LNHDA, CDR2 SQIVND, per germline (reference sequence). After removal of 8 bases from V and 7 bases from J, the junction contained 16 bases not matched to a gene. The length of the CDR3 is 15 residues. The CDR3 DNA is TGTGCCAGTGGGAATCGGGGTAGCGGGACGGAGGAGCAGTACTTC. Translated, it gives CASGNRGSGTEEQYF.

The chain recombines TRBV6-5 with TRBJ2-1; TRBD2 matches at 9 bases. The CDR3 has 16 amino acids. The germline V gene encodes CDR1 MNHEY and CDR2 SVGAGI. V lost 2 bases to trimming and J lost 4 bases; unmatched junction nucleotides: 6. CDR3: CASSYARGGVYNEQFF. The CDR3 coding sequence is TGTGCCAGCAGTTACGCGCGCGGGGGGGTTTACAATGAGCAGTTCTTC.